This TCR beta chain appears in the sequencing data of a study of identical twins. MiXCR, applied by TCRdb to the 5' RACE reads, yields one record per CDR3 protein. The sample has 1.5 million to 2 million distinct CDR3 sequences; about 31% are singletons. The CDR3 runs to 12 residues. General observations from the study: Models underestimated TCR alpha sharing (out-of-frame) in monozygotic twins.

On this clonotype: Its antigen is not identified. Germline is not matched at one junction end, which may reflect a read error.

The chain uses TRBV12-3 or TRBV12-4 and TRBJ1-2; perhaps TRBD1 as D (6 bases). This receptor was obtained from a newborn girl in good health. Sequences were obtained from cord blood. The CDR3 spells CASSPDSYGHTF. CDR3 coding DNA: TGTGCCAGCAGCCCGGACAGCTATGGCCACACCTTC.